The 32 T cell receptor beta chains listed next were all sequenced from one sample in a study of blood T cell repertoires in COVID-19. The protocol was immunoSEQ multiplex PCR, while the TCRdb copy is restricted to in-frame clones and leaves out a portion. This table has about 330,000 clones, around 86% appearing once. The material sequenced was peripheral blood. The origin of the receptors is a woman aged 45 to 65 with acute or convalescent COVID-19.

The chain links TRBV12-3 or TRBV12-4 to TRBJ2-3, with no clear D. The CDR3 is 12 amino acids. V dropped 3 bases and J dropped 6 bases, with 7 bases sitting between them. The CDR3 DNA reads TGTGCCAGCAGTTTTAACGCGGATACGCAGTATTTT. Protein product: CASSFNADTQYF.

The rearrangement uses TRBV10-3 and TRBJ2-3; 8 nucleotides line up with TRBD1. V lost 5 bases and J lost 3; bases outside the gene matches: 10. The CDR3 is made up of 16 amino acids. Germline V gives CDR1 ENHRY, CDR2 SYGVKD. CDR3 protein: CAISSGQGTGTDTQYF. For the CDR3, the DNA is TGTGCCATCAGTAGTGGACAGGGAACCGGTACAGATACGCAGTATTTT.

The rearrangement uses TRBV7-3 and TRBJ2-3; 9 nucleotides match TRBD2. Germline V gene sequence: CDR1 SGHTA, CDR2 FQGTGA. With V trimmed by 2 bases and J by 2 bases, 5 bases remained unmatched. This CDR3 spans 16 amino acids. CDR3 DNA sequence: TGTGCCAGCAGCTTAGAACTAGCGGGTAACACAGATACGCAGTATTTT. As protein: CASSLELAGNTDTQYF.

The V and J genes are TRBV30 and TRBJ2-7, with 13 bases aligning to TRBD2. This CDR3 spans 15 amino acids. Per the germline V gene, CDR1 is GTSNPN and CDR2 is SVGIG (reference sequence). The ends lost 2 bases at V and 7 bases at J; junction bases unmatched: 8. This chain's CDR3 is CAWSSWTSGREEQYF. The CDR3 bases are TGTGCCTGGAGTTCTTGGACTAGCGGGAGAGAAGAGCAGTACTTC.

The gene calls are TRBV3-1 (or the pseudogene TRBV3-2) and TRBJ2-3; D remains ambiguous. Germline assignment: CDR1 LGHDT and CDR2 YNNKEL (reference sequence). Trimming left V 4 bases short and J 4 bases short, with 9 bases between. The CDR3 sequence is 13 residues long. The CDR3 sequence is CASSPVDSDTQYF. Here the CDR3 DNA reads TGTGCCAGCAGCCCAGTCGACTCAGATACGCAGTATTTT.

This clone was picked up a small number of times. This chain uses TRBV5-5 with TRBJ1-3; TRBD1 agrees at 7 bases. This CDR3 has 19 amino acids. Germline-derived CDR1 and CDR2 are SGHKS and YYEKEE (reference sequence). Germline trimming cut 3 bases from V and 0 bases from J; bases unmatched to any gene: 15. The CDR3 DNA sequence: TGTGCCAGCAGCTCAACTATTTGGACAGGATTAAGCTCTGGAAACACCATATATTTT. As protein: CASSSTIWTGLSSGNTIYF.

The chain couples TRBV25-1 to TRBJ1-5; the D gene is possibly TRBD1 (6 bases). Trimming took off 4 bases at V and 3 bases at J, with 13 bases between the two ends. Germline CDR1 is MGHDK and CDR2 is SYGVNS. The CDR3 is 15 amino acids. The CDR3 nucleotides read TGTGCCAGCAGTGCGGCACAGGGTGACAATCAGCCCCAGCATTTT. It translates to CASSAAQGDNQPQHF.

The CDR3 protein is CASSLLRFSYEQYF. Here the CDR3 DNA reads TGTGCCAGCAGCTTATTGCGGTTCTCCTACGAGCAGTACTTC. V gene TRBV7-8 combines with J gene TRBJ2-7, with D unclear. The V end was cut by 2 bases, the J end by 0 bases, with 8 bases between. Germline-derived CDR1 and CDR2 are SGHVS and FQNEAQ. CDR3 size: 14 residues.

This clone was observed once. The chain uses TRBV6-5 and TRBJ1-4, with 7 bases lining up with TRBD1. Germline CDR1 MNHEY, CDR2 SVGAGI. This CDR3 contains 15 residues. V lost 5 bases and J lost 6; bases outside the gene matches: 9. In DNA, the CDR3 is TGTGCCAGCAGTCTGAGACAGGGACCCCATGAAAAACTGTTTTTT. This translates into CASSLRQGPHEKLFF.

The chain carries TRBV18 and TRBJ2-4; D possibly corresponds to TRBD2 (6 bases). Trimming removed 2 bases from V and 9 bases from J, with 14 bases in between. CDR1 KGHSH and CDR2 LQKENI come from the germline V gene. This CDR3 region has 14 residues. In DNA, the CDR3 is TGTGCCAGCTCACCAGTGCCCAGGGAGGTCATTCAGTACTTC. Translation gives CASSPVPREVIQYF.

The V and J genes are TRBV6-2 or TRBV6-3 and TRBJ2-3, with a possible D match to TRBD1 (6 bases). CDR1 and CDR2 from the germline V gene are MNHEY and SVGEGT. Trimming pared 6 bases from V and 4 bases from J, leaving 14 bases between. This CDR3 is built from 14 residues. Here the CDR3 reads CASSLSRGSDTQYF. The CDR3 coding sequence is TGTGCCAGCAGCCTCTCCAGGGGATCAGATACGCAGTATTTT.

The chain recombines TRBV7-6 with TRBJ2-1, with 8 bases that match TRBD2. Trimming at V came to 5 bases and at J to 4 bases, leaving 7 bases not matched to a gene. This CDR3 comprises 15 residues. Germline CDR1 SGHVS, CDR2 FNYEAQ. The CDR3 sequence is CASSPAGGGYNEQFF. The CDR3 nucleotides read TGTGCCAGCAGCCCCGCCGGGGGGGGGTACAATGAGCAGTTCTTC.

This chain uses TRBV18 with TRBJ2-7, with a possible D match to TRBD1 (6 bases). In germline, CDR1 is KGHSH, CDR2 LQKENI. V was clipped by 6 bases and J by 2 bases, with 14 bases between them. The CDR3 spans 14 residues. The CDR3 reads CASSLGDTAYEQYF. The CDR3 DNA reads as TGTGCCAGCTCTCTTGGGGACACAGCCTACGAGCAGTACTTC.

This clone was detected once. V and J are TRBV4-1 and TRBJ2-3; TRBD2 agrees at 8 bases. The V gene's germline CDR1 is MGHRA and CDR2 YSYEKL. With V trimmed by 0 bases and J by 5 bases, 10 bases remained unmatched. The CDR3 extends over 17 amino acids. CDR3 nucleotides: TGCGCCAGCAGCCAAGATTTGACGGGAGGGCCTCAAGATACGCAGTATTTT. The encoded protein is CASSQDLTGGPQDTQYF.

The gene calls are TRBV3-1 (or the pseudogene TRBV3-2) and TRBJ2-6, with D uncertain. Germline V gene data show CDR1 as LGHDT and CDR2 as YNNKEL (reference sequence). The CDR3 sequence is 15 residues long. V gave up 1 base and J gave up 0 bases, with 4 bases separating them. As DNA, the CDR3 is TGTGCCAGCAGCCAAGGTAACTCTGGGGCCAACGTCCTGACTTTC. This encodes CASSQGNSGANVLTF.

The chain links TRBV28 to TRBJ2-7; 7 bases map to TRBD2. The CDR3 has 15 amino acids. V gave up 5 bases and J gave up 0 bases; unmatched junction bases: 7. Per germline, CDR1 MDHEN and CDR2 SYDVKM. CDR3 in amino acids: CASSPWRGSSYEQYF. As DNA, the CDR3 is TGTGCCAGCAGTCCGTGGCGGGGGAGCTCCTACGAGCAGTACTTC.

The V gene is TRBV7-2, the J gene TRBJ1-5, with 8 nucleotides matching TRBD1. This CDR3 comprises 15 residues. Germline V gives CDR1 SGHTA, CDR2 FQGNSA. Germline trimming cut 5 bases from V and 6 bases from J; bases unmatched to any gene: 9. The chain's CDR3 is CASSVRTGLGQPQHF. CDR3 bases: TGTGCCAGCAGCGTAAGGACAGGGTTAGGTCAGCCCCAGCATTTT.

The chain combines TRBV5-4 with TRBJ2-5; 7 nucleotides match TRBD1. The CDR3 loop spans 14 amino acids. Per the germline V gene, CDR1 is SGHNT and CDR2 is YYREEE (reference sequence). Trimming took 4 bases from V and 5 from J; bases not matched to a gene: 8. The CDR3, as DNA: TGTGCCAGCAGCGAACAGACAGGGTCGGAGACCCAGTACTTC. It is translated as CASSEQTGSETQYF.

This CDR3 reads CASSLRDRGRSTDTQYF. CDR3 DNA: TGTGCCAGCAGCTTGAGGGACAGGGGGCGAAGCACAGATACGCAGTATTTT. The chain is built from TRBV5-6 and TRBJ2-3, with 12 bases aligning to TRBD1. Germline trimming cut 1 base from V and 0 bases from J; bases unmatched to any gene: 3. The CDR3 totals 17 residues. CDR1 is SGHDT and CDR2 is YYEEEE in the germline V gene.

V usage is TRBV19 and J usage is TRBJ1-1; tentatively, D is TRBD1 (5 bases). V was cut by 7 bases and J by 4 bases, with 10 bases left in between. The CDR3 spans 12 residues. Germline values: CDR1 LNHDA, CDR2 SQIVND (reference sequence). CDR3 residues: CASTAGPTEAFF. CDR3 sequence (DNA): TGTGCCAGTACGGCAGGGCCCACTGAAGCTTTCTTT.

The chain links TRBV28 to TRBJ2-1, with TRBD2 matching over 7 bases. CDR1 is MDHEN and CDR2 is SYDVKM in the germline V gene. The trim removed 3 bases at V and 6 bases at J, leaving 5 bases unmatched. The CDR3 is 14 residues long. The DNA of the CDR3 is TGTGCCAGCAGTTTCGCGGGAGCTAGCAATGAGCAGTTCTTC. Its protein product is CASSFAGASNEQFF.

CDR3 protein: CASSPGGGGWGKLFF. The CDR3 DNA reads as TGTGCCAGCAGTCCAGGTGGGGGGGGTTGGGGAAAACTGTTTTTT. The chain recombines TRBV27 with TRBJ1-4; the D gene is possibly TRBD1 (5 bases). The CDR3 is 15 amino acids. CDR1 and CDR2 from the germline V gene are MNHEY and SMNVEV (reference sequence). V was clipped by 5 bases and J by 10 bases, with 20 bases between them.

This clone has a handful of counts. The chain couples TRBV6-1 to TRBJ1-6, with 7 positions matching TRBD1. J was trimmed by 8 bases and V by 2 bases; bases with no gene match: 9. Germline V gene sequence: CDR1 MNHNS, CDR2 SASEGT. The CDR3 is made up of 16 amino acids. The CDR3 is CASSETPPGTDSPLHF. CDR3 sequence (DNA): TGTGCCAGCAGTGAAACCCCGCCGGGGACAGATTCACCCCTCCACTTT.

The rearrangement uses TRBV3-1 (or the pseudogene TRBV3-2) and TRBJ2-3; no definite D call. V was pared by 8 bases and J by 0 bases, with 3 bases between. This CDR3 comprises 11 residues. From germline, CDR1 is LGHDT and CDR2 YNNKEL (reference sequence). The CDR3 sequence: CASVSTDTQYF. DNA for the CDR3: TGTGCCAGCGTAAGCACAGATACGCAGTATTTT.

CDR3 bases: TGTGCCAGCTCACCACCCAACAGGGGGGAAGCTTTCTTT. Protein sequence: CASSPPNRGEAFF. This chain links TRBV18 with TRBJ1-1; 8 nucleotides line up with TRBD1. Germline V CDR1 and CDR2: KGHSH, LQKENI. The CDR3 loop spans 13 amino acids. Trimming at V came to 0 bases and at J to 8 bases, leaving 2 bases not matched to a gene.

The rearrangement uses TRBV27 and TRBJ2-7; 8 bases fit TRBD2. V dropped 6 bases and J dropped 4; count of bases not matched to a gene: 8. CDR1 MNHEY and CDR2 SMNVEV come from the germline V gene (reference sequence). The CDR3 has 14 residues. The CDR3 bases are TGTGCCAGCAGAAAGGGGACTAGTTGGTACGAGCAGTACTTC. Encoded protein: CASRKGTSWYEQYF.

This chain joins TRBV20-1 and TRBJ1-4; D remains unclear. CDR1 and CDR2 from the germline V gene are DFQATT and SNEGSKA (reference sequence). The CDR3 is 11 residues long. Trimming removed 6 bases at V and 8 bases at J, with 10 bases between. The CDR3 region is CSATWREKLFF. The DNA of the CDR3 is TGCAGTGCCACGTGGAGGGAAAAACTGTTTTTT.

V and J are TRBV13 and TRBJ1-6, with 8 bases matching TRBD1. The CDR3 spans 16 residues. Per the germline V gene, CDR1 is PRHDT and CDR2 is FYEKMQ (reference sequence). V lost 4 bases and J lost 7; bases outside the gene matches: 9. The chain's CDR3 is CASSSATTGVNSPLHF. In nucleotides, the CDR3 is TGTGCCAGCAGCTCGGCGACGACAGGGGTAAATTCACCCCTCCACTTT. The full variable domain, with the rest looked up from reference TRBV13 and TRBJ1-6, is AAGVIQSPRHLIKEKRETATLKCYPIPRHDTVYWYQQGPGQDPQFLISFYEKMQSDKGSIPDRFSAQQFSDYHSELNMSSLELGDSALYFCASSSATTGVNSPLHFGNGTRLTVT.

The rearrangement links TRBV25-1 to TRBJ2-2; tentatively, D is TRBD1 (5 bases). This CDR3 comprises 14 residues. Deletions cut 7 bases from V and 4 bases from J, with 13 bases between. Germline CDR1 reads MGHDK; CDR2 reads SYGVNS. CDR3 sequence: CASTPAGLTGELFF. In DNA, the CDR3 is TGTGCCAGCACCCCGGCAGGGCTCACCGGGGAGCTGTTTTTT.

The V and J genes are TRBV6-6 and TRBJ2-3; possibly TRBD1 for D (6 bases). The ends were cut back, 4 bases at V and 2 bases at J, with 16 bases in the middle. The CDR3 loop spans 16 amino acids. Germline V gene lookup returns CDR1 MNHNY and CDR2 SVGAGI (reference sequence). The CDR3 sequence: CASSFWQGITTDTQYF. The CDR3 nucleotides read TGTGCCAGCAGTTTCTGGCAGGGGATTACCACAGATACGCAGTATTTT.

This chain uses TRBV6-5 with TRBJ1-5, with unresolved D. This CDR3 contains 16 residues. V was pared by 0 bases and J by 2 bases, with 11 bases between. Germline CDR1 is MNHEY and CDR2 is SVGAGI. This chain's CDR3 is CASSYSVASGNQPQHF. The CDR3 nucleotides read TGTGCCAGCAGTTACTCGGTAGCAAGCGGCAATCAGCCCCAGCATTTT.

The chain has TRBV5-1 and TRBJ1-4, with 9 bases aligning to TRBD1. CDR3 length equals 14 residues. J lost 7 bases, V lost 4 bases, and 5 bases had no gene match. Germline loops: CDR1 SGHRS, CDR2 YFSETQ. CDR3 nucleotides: TGCGCCAGCAGCCTACAGGGGGCGGGTGAAAAACTGTTTTTT. It translates to CASSLQGAGEKLFF.